This TCR beta chain originates from a study of response to subunit inactivated influenza vaccine (dated by TCRdb to 2017 to 2018). Study-wide context: The study used deep quantitative T cell receptor repertoire profiling to track responses to a trivalent subunit inactivated influenza vaccine.

The V end loses 5 bases and the J end loses 3 bases, and a stretch of 17 bases separates them. The CDR3 numbers 15 residues from cysteine through phenylalanine. The DNA shown is the 45-base CDR3, in frame from base 1. The germline V gene encodes CDR1 SEHNR and CDR2 FQNEAQ (reference sequence). Libraries were built with RT-PCR. The data were produced on an Illumina HiSeq 2500. Through fastp at Q25 and MiXCR, TCRdb rebuilt clones from the public reads, retaining in-frame beta chains. Rows with one shared CDR3 protein collapse into an entry with the most common genes and DNA. The sample data list 650,000 to 850,000 distinct CDR3 sequences, and approximately 15% of these were observed just once. Approximately 7% of the sample is in the top ten clones. Study-level results and caveats: It was suggested by the authors that each seasonal influenza vaccination may recruit only a limited number of new T cells.

Concerning this clonotype: Its antigen specificity is not known. Base qualities are not at hand, and no much larger clone is one base apart.

This specimen consisted of PBMCs from blood, obtained 14 to 15 days before vaccination. The TCR originated in a man in his fifties who received an inactivated influenza vaccine. Donor details come from another sample of the same person, matched by shared clones. The rearranged segments are TRBV7-9 and TRBJ2-7; the D gene may be TRBD1 or TRBD2, since each aligns over 5 bases. The CDR3 protein sequence reads: CASSGLQGTDYEQYF. In nucleotide form, the sequence is TGTGCCAGCAGCGGGCTGCAAGGGACGGACTACGAGCAGTACTTC. Here the CDR3 is joined to the reference TRBV7-9 and TRBJ2-7 genes, and the full variable domain is: DTGVSQNPRHKITKRGQNVTFRCDPISEHNRLYWYRQTLGQGPEFLTYFQNEAQLEKSRLLSDRFSAERPKGSFSTLEIQRTEQGDSAMYLCASSGLQGTDYEQYFGPGTRLTVT.